The rows below give T cell receptor beta chains drawn from one sample of a study of regulatory T cells in long-lasting Graves disease. TCRdb re-called the multiplex PCR reads through MiXCR, storing one row per CDR3 protein. The top ten clones hold over 7.5% of a sample with around 510,000 distinct CDR3 sequences, 20% of them seen once. The sample here was peripheral blood mononuclear cells (PBMCs), taken when the disease was refractory, from a patient treated with antithyroid drugs. The receptors come from a female donor with Graves disease. The CDR3 runs from the conserved cysteine through the conserved F or W. A D gene is named only where the DNA matches it firmly. Clone sizes are given selectively: once, few, many, or a class where the clone is expanded.

d_gene | abundance | j_gene | v_gene | CDR3aa | CDR3nt
. | many | TRBJ1-2 | TRBV5-6 | CASSGDNYGYTF | TGTGCCAGCAGCGGCGACAACTATGGCTACACCTTC
TRBD2 | . | TRBJ2-3 | TRBV27 | CASSRTSGESDTQYF | TGTGCCAGCAGCCGGACTAGCGGGGAGTCAGATACGCAGTATTTT
. | many | TRBJ1-4 | TRBV28 | CASSGPMDEKLFF | TGTGCCAGCAGTGGACCGATGGATGAAAAACTGTTTTTT
. | many | TRBJ2-7 | TRBV2 | CASSGQGLYEQYF | TGTGCCAGCAGTGGGCAGGGGCTTTACGAGCAGTACTTC
TRBD2 | . | TRBJ2-7 | TRBV4-2 | CASSQEGPGLAGSYEQYF | TGTGCCAGCAGCCAAGAGGGTCCGGGACTAGCGGGATCATACGAGCAGTACTTC
. | many | TRBJ2-1 | TRBV28 | CASSFSPGPQKVEQFF | TGTGCCAGCAGTTTTAGCCCGGGACCCCAAAAGGTAGAGCAGTTCTTC
. | many | TRBJ1-1 | TRBV7-2 | CASSRMGKNTEAFF | TGTGCCAGCAGCCGAATGGGGAAGAACACTGAAGCTTTCTTT
. | . | TRBJ2-7 | TRBV19 | CASSIGRTYEQYF | TGTGCCAGTAGTATCGGCAGGACCTACGAGCAGTACTTC
. | many | TRBJ1-5 | TRBV6-1 | CASSQQVFNQPQHF | TGTGCCAGCAGTCAACAGGTGTTCAATCAGCCCCAGCATTTT
TRBD1 | few | TRBJ2-1 | TRBV28 | CASTGTVYNEQFF | TGTGCCAGCACCGGGACAGTATACAATGAACAGTTCTTC
. | . | TRBJ2-7 | TRBV6-5 | CASSYGTLYEQYF | TGTGCCAGCAGTTACGGGACTCTCTACGAGCAGTACTTC
. | . | TRBJ2-7 | TRBV2 | CASSPGWENEQYF | TGTGCCAGCAGCCCCGGCTGGGAAAACGAGCAGTACTTC
. | many | TRBJ1-4 | TRBV7-6 | CASSLIQGEKLFF | TGTGCCAGCAGCTTAATACAGGGTGAAAAACTGTTTTTT
TRBD2 | few | TRBJ2-7 | TRBV13 | CASSQGASGRYEQYF | TGTGCCAGCAGCCAAGGGGCTAGCGGGCGCTACGAGCAGTACTTC
TRBD1 | . | TRBJ2-7 | TRBV14 | CASSTRTGLSYEQYF | TGTGCCAGCAGCACCCGGACAGGCCTTTCCTACGAGCAGTACTTC
. | many | TRBJ2-7 | TRBV11-2 | CASSLLMGGTYEQYF | TGTGCCAGCAGCCTCCTAATGGGGGGAACCTACGAGCAGTACTTC
TRBD2 | many | TRBJ2-2 | TRBV6-1 | CASIALAGGTGELFF | TGTGCCAGCATTGCCTTAGCGGGAGGGACCGGGGAGCTGTTTTTT
. | . | TRBJ1-1 | TRBV29-1 | CSVVRNTEAFF | TGCAGCGTTGTTAGGAACACTGAAGCTTTCTTT
. | few | TRBJ1-5 | TRBV7-2 | CASSSRGNNQPQHF | TGTGCCAGCAGCTCCCGGGGAAACAATCAGCCCCAGCATTTT
TRBD2 | . | TRBJ2-2 | TRBV7-8 | CASIYGLAGGTANTGELFF | TGTGCCAGCATCTACGGACTAGCGGGAGGGACGGCGAACACCGGGGAGCTGTTTTTT
TRBD2 | many | TRBJ2-5 | TRBV2 | CASSFAGGLQETQYF | TGTGCCAGCAGCTTTGCGGGAGGGCTCCAAGAGACCCAGTACTTC
. | . | TRBJ1-1 | TRBV20-1 | CSARDGKGDAFF | TGCAGTGCTAGAGATGGGAAGGGAGATGCTTTCTTT
TRBD2 | many | TRBJ2-7 | TRBV6-2/TRBV6-3 | CASSGGLAASSYEQYF | TGTGCCAGCAGTGGCGGACTAGCGGCCTCCTCCTACGAGCAGTACTTC
TRBD2 | . | TRBJ2-6 | TRBV10-3 | CAISERSGGSGANVLTF | TGTGCCATCAGTGAGAGGAGCGGGGGGTCTGGGGCCAACGTCCTGACTTTC
. | few | TRBJ2-1 | TRBV10-3 | CAISDRVSNNEQFF | TGTGCCATCAGCGATAGGGTCTCAAACAATGAGCAGTTCTTC
. | many | TRBJ2-3 | TRBV12-3/TRBV12-4 | CASSFGTTDTQYF | TGTGCCAGCAGTTTCGGGACCACAGATACGCAGTATTTT
. | . | TRBJ1-5 | TRBV19 | CASRTTHDSNQPQHF | TGTGCCAGTAGGACAACACACGATAGCAATCAGCCCCAGCATTTT
TRBD1 | . | TRBJ2-1 | TRBV6-4 | CASSDTDRGLRQFF | TGTGCCAGCAGTGATACGGACAGGGGGCTGAGGCAGTTCTTC
. | . | TRBJ2-2 | TRBV7-9 | CASRSGPANTGELFF | TGTGCCAGCAGATCGGGGCCGGCGAACACCGGGGAGCTGTTTTTT
. | many | TRBJ1-6 | TRBV27 | CASSTSGTRLHF | TGTGCCAGCAGTACCTCCGGGACTAGACTCCACTTT
. | many | TRBJ2-7 | TRBV24-1 | CATSDGHEQYF | TGTGCCACCAGTGATGGGCACGAGCAGTACTTC
TRBD1 | few | TRBJ1-2 | TRBV5-1 | CASSLEGANGYTF | TGCGCCAGCAGCTTGGAGGGGGCCAATGGCTACACCTTC
. | few | TRBJ2-7 | TRBV9 | CASSGGDKYEQYF | TGTGCCAGCAGCGGCGGCGACAAGTACGAGCAGTACTTC
. | . | TRBJ1-5 | TRBV6-5 | CASSYMGGNQPQHF | TGTGCCAGCAGTTACATGGGGGGCAATCAGCCCCAGCATTTT
. | . | TRBJ2-2 | TRBV6-5 | CASSYSGWSVPNTGELFF | TGTGCCAGCAGTTACTCTGGGTGGAGCGTGCCGAACACCGGGGAGCTGTTTTTT
. | . | TRBJ2-2 | TRBV19 | CASSINWGLTGELFF | TGTGCCAGTAGTATAAATTGGGGCCTCACCGGGGAGCTGTTTTTT